This TCR beta chain appears in the sequencing data of a study of blood T cells in healthy people across ages. With a J-beta primer mix and a sample-barcoded 5' primer, a second PCR ran roughly 6 to 11 cycles. TCRdb reanalysed the 5' RACE reads using MiXCR and keeps one entry per CDR3 protein. The sample consists of some 1 million distinct CDR3 sequences, 45% of them appearing once. The CDR3 is 15 residues long. Germline assignment: CDR1 MNHEY and CDR2 SMNVEV (reference sequence). With 6 bases clipped from V and 6 bases from J, the junction kept 11 bases outside the gene matches. V gene TRBV27 combines with J gene TRBJ2-1, with 7 bases fitting TRBD2. Material: blood. The origin of this receptor is a woman aged 55-69 years in good health. The CDR3 sequence: CASSQGAGVRNEQFF. CDR3 DNA sequence: TGTGCCAGCAGCCAAGGGGCGGGAGTGCGCAATGAGCAGTTCTTC.